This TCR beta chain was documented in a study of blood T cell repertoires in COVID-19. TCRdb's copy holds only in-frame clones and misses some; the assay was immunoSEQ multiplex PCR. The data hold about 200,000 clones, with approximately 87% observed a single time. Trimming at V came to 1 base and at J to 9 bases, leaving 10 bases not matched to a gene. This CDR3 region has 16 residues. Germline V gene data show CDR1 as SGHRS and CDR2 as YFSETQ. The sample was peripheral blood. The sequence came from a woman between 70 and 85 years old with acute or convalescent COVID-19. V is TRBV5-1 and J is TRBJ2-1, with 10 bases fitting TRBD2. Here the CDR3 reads CASSLSPAGGPGEQFF. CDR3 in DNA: TGCGCCAGCAGCTTGAGCCCAGCGGGAGGGCCAGGTGAGCAGTTCTTC.